A single T cell receptor (beta chain) is shown here with its context. As yet, its antigen is unknown. This sample is drawn from a study of T cells after yellow fever vaccination. Study-level findings and limits: The appearance of a small share of clonotypes in both CD4 and CD8 compartments was observed.

TCRdb re-called the 5' RACE reads through MiXCR, storing one row per CDR3 protein. The sample holds hundreds of thousands of distinct CDR3 sequences, approximately 10% seen once. The CDR3 is 13 residues long. Per the germline V gene, CDR1 is DFQATT and CDR2 is SNEGSKA (reference sequence). The V and J ends lost 1 base and 8 bases respectively, with 11 bases between them. The specimen comprised PBMCs, sampled on the day of the first yellow fever vaccination. This chain links TRBV20-1 with TRBJ1-4, with D unclear. This clonotype was sampled from a man aged 18-30 years who received the YFV17D yellow fever vaccine. Here the CDR3 reads CSARANRYEKLFF. The CDR3, as DNA: TGCAGTGCTAGAGCGAACAGATACGAAAAACTGTTTTTT.